The rows below give T cell receptor beta chains drawn from one sample of a study of blood T cell repertoires in COVID-19. Sequencing used immunoSEQ multiplex PCR; TCRdb keeps in-frame clones, though not all of them. The table has under 300,000 clones, 82% seen once; the top ten hold 3% to 4%. What was sequenced was peripheral blood. These receptors came from a woman aged 18 to 35 with acute or convalescent COVID-19. Both conserved end residues are part of each CDR3. The order of the fields is clone size, V gene, J gene, D gene, CDR3 protein, CDR3 DNA. The D gene is left open where the match is weak. Clone size appears in some rows only: once, few, many, or a class for an expanded clone.

abundance: -; v_gene: TRBV6-6; j_gene: TRBJ2-5; d_gene: -; CDR3aa: CASSFVPRIETQYF; CDR3nt: TGTGCCAGCAGTTTTGTACCGAGAATCGAGACCCAGTACTTC
abundance: -; v_gene: TRBV29-1; j_gene: TRBJ2-7; d_gene: -; CDR3aa: CSVVAYSSYEQYF; CDR3nt: TGCAGCGTTGTTGCCTACAGCTCCTACGAGCAGTACTTC
abundance: few; v_gene: TRBV7-6; j_gene: TRBJ2-7; d_gene: TRBD2; CDR3aa: CASSLTSGASYEQYF; CDR3nt: TGTGCCAGCAGCTTGACTAGCGGGGCGTCCTACGAGCAGTACTTC
abundance: -; v_gene: TRBV30; j_gene: TRBJ1-2; d_gene: TRBD1; CDR3aa: CAWIAGGLRGYGYTF; CDR3nt: TGTGCCTGGATTGCAGGGGGGCTCAGAGGCTATGGCTACACCTTC
abundance: -; v_gene: TRBV9; j_gene: TRBJ2-1; d_gene: TRBD2; CDR3aa: CASSVNPPAGGIGSYNEQFF; CDR3nt: TGTGCCAGCAGCGTAAACCCCCCTGCGGGAGGGATTGGGTCCTACAATGAGCAGTTCTTC
abundance: -; v_gene: TRBV4-3; j_gene: TRBJ2-3; d_gene: TRBD2; CDR3aa: CASSAGGSGNPDTQYF; CDR3nt: TGCGCCAGCAGCGCAGGCGGTAGCGGGAACCCAGATACGCAGTATTTT
abundance: -; v_gene: TRBV3-1/TRBV3-2; j_gene: TRBJ1-3; d_gene: TRBD1; CDR3aa: CASSPQGQGTLLSGNTIYF; CDR3nt: TGTGCCAGCAGCCCCCAGGGACAGGGGACCCTCCTCTCTGGAAACACCATATATTTT
abundance: -; v_gene: TRBV13; j_gene: TRBJ2-5; d_gene: -; CDR3aa: CASSLEEQETQYF; CDR3nt: TGTGCCAGCAGCTTAGAAGAGCAAGAGACCCAGTACTTC
abundance: -; v_gene: TRBV14; j_gene: TRBJ2-1; d_gene: TRBD1; CDR3aa: CASSQADAGTGGYNEQFF; CDR3nt: TGTGCCAGCAGCCAAGCGGATGCCGGGACAGGGGGCTACAATGAGCAGTTCTTC
abundance: once; v_gene: TRBV19; j_gene: TRBJ2-1; d_gene: -; CDR3aa: CASRGTLPPEQFF; CDR3nt: TGTGCCAGTAGGGGGACTCTTCCCCCTGAGCAGTTCTTC